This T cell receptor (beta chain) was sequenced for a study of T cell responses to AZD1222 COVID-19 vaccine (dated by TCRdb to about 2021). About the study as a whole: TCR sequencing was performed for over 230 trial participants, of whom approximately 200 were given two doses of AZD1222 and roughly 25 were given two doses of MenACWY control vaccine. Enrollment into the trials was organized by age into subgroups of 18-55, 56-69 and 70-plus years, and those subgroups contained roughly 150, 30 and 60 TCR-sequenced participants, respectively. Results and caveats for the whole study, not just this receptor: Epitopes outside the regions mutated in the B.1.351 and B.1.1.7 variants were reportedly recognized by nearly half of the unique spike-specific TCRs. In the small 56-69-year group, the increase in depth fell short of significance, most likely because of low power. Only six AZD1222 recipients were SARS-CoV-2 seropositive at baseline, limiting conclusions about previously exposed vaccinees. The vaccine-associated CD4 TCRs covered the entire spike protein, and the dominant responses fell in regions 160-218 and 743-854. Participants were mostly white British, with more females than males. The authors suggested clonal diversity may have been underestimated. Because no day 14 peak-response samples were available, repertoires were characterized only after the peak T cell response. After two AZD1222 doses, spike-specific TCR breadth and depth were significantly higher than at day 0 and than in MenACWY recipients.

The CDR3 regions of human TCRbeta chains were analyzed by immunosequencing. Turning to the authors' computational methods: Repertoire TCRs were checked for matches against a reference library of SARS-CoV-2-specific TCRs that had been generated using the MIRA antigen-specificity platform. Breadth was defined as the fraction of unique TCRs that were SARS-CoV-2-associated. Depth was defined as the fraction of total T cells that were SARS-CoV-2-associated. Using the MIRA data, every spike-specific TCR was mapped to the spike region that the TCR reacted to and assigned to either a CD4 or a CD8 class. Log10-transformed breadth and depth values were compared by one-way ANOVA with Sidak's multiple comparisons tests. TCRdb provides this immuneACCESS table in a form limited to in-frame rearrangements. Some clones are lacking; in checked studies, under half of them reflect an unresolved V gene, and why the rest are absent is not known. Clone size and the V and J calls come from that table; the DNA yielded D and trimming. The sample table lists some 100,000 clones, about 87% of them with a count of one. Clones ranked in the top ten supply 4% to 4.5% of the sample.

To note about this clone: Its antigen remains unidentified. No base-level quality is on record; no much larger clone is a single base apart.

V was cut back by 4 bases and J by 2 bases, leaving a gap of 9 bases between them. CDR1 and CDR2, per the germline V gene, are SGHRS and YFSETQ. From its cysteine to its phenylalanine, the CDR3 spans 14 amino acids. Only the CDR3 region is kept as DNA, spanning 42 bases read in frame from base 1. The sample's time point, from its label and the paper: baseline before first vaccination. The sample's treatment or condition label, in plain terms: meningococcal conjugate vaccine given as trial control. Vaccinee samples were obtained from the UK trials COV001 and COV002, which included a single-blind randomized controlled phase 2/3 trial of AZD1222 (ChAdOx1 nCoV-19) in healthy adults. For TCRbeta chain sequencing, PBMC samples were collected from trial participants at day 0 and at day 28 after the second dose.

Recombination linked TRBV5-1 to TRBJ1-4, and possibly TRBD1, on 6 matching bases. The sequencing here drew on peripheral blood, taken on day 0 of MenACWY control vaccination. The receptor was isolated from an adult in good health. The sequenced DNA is TGCGCCAGCAGCATCGGACAGACTAATGAAAAACTGTTTTTT. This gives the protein CASSIGQTNEKLFF.